This is a list of T cell receptor beta chains from one sample in a study of T cell repertoires in cytomegalovirus infection. TCRdb passed the reads through MiXCR, listing each CDR3 protein once. Of hundreds of thousands of distinct CDR3 sequences listed, around 10% are singletons. Sequenced material: PBMCs. These receptor sequences come from a human donor in good health (CMV status not recorded). Some clones in this sample may be carry-over from other donors' samples. Each CDR3 is given with its conserved first and last residue. The order of the fields is D gene, V gene, clone size, J gene, CDR3 DNA, CDR3 protein. The D gene is left open where the match is weak. The size of a clone is reported for some rows only, either as once, few or many, or as a class for expanded clones.

D gene: NA; V gene: TRBV15; clone size: many; J gene: TRBJ2-3; CDR3 DNA: TGTGCCACCAGCGCGAACAGGGTACCCACAGATACGCAGTATTTT; CDR3 protein: CATSANRVPTDTQYF
D gene: TRBD1; V gene: TRBV7-2; clone size: many; J gene: TRBJ2-7; CDR3 DNA: TGTGCCAGCAGCTTAGGACAGGGGGGGAACTACGAGCAGTACTTC; CDR3 protein: CASSLGQGGNYEQYF
D gene: TRBD2; V gene: TRBV28; clone size: many; J gene: TRBJ2-1; CDR3 DNA: TGTGCCAGCAGGACGATAGCGGGGGGGCGCCCAAACAATGAGCAGTTCTTC; CDR3 protein: CASRTIAGGRPNNEQFF
D gene: NA; V gene: TRBV9; clone size: NA; J gene: TRBJ1-2; CDR3 DNA: TGTGCCAGCAGCGTAGCCGCCAGAGAGTATGGCTACACCTTC; CDR3 protein: CASSVAAREYGYTF
D gene: TRBD2; V gene: TRBV4-2; clone size: many; J gene: TRBJ2-3; CDR3 DNA: TGTGCCAGCAGCGCCACAGGCGGGGGGACCGGGGCAGATACGCAGTATTTT; CDR3 protein: CASSATGGGTGADTQYF
D gene: NA; V gene: TRBV7-2; clone size: many; J gene: TRBJ1-4; CDR3 DNA: TGTGCCAGCAGCACCTACAGTGCAACTAATGAAAAACTGTTTTTT; CDR3 protein: CASSTYSATNEKLFF
D gene: TRBD2; V gene: TRBV15; clone size: few; J gene: TRBJ2-5; CDR3 DNA: TGTGCCACCAGCAGAGGACTAGCGCAAGAGACCCAGTACTTC; CDR3 protein: CATSRGLAQETQYF
D gene: TRBD1; V gene: TRBV7-9; clone size: many; J gene: TRBJ2-2; CDR3 DNA: TGTGCCAGCAGAAAAAAGACAGGGGGATCGGAAACCGGGGAGCTGTTTTTT; CDR3 protein: CASRKKTGGSETGELFF
D gene: NA; V gene: TRBV6-5; clone size: NA; J gene: TRBJ1-3; CDR3 DNA: TGTGCCAGCAGTTACGCAATACCGGGTTTAGGGGACACCATATATTTT; CDR3 protein: CASSYAIPGLGDTIYF
D gene: TRBD2; V gene: TRBV18; clone size: many; J gene: TRBJ2-1; CDR3 DNA: TGTGCCAGCTCACCCTCCAGCGGGGGGCGCTCCTACAATGAGCAGTTCTTC; CDR3 protein: CASSPSSGGRSYNEQFF
D gene: TRBD1; V gene: TRBV20-1; clone size: many; J gene: TRBJ2-2; CDR3 DNA: TGCAGTGCTAGAGATCGGCTCAACAGGGGGTATGGCGGGGAGCTGTTTTTT; CDR3 protein: CSARDRLNRGYGGELFF
D gene: NA; V gene: TRBV7-9; clone size: few; J gene: TRBJ2-5; CDR3 DNA: TGTGCCAGCAGACCACCCAACACCGGGACCCAAGAGACCCAGTACTTC; CDR3 protein: CASRPPNTGTQETQYF
D gene: NA; V gene: TRBV24-1; clone size: few; J gene: TRBJ2-1; CDR3 DNA: TGTGCCACCAGTGATCCGGGGCCGGACAATGAGCAGTTCTTC; CDR3 protein: CATSDPGPDNEQFF
D gene: TRBD2; V gene: TRBV18; clone size: NA; J gene: TRBJ2-1; CDR3 DNA: TGTGCCAGCTCACCACCTCCCGGGACTAGCGGGGGGGGTGAGCAGTTCTTC; CDR3 protein: CASSPPPGTSGGGEQFF
D gene: NA; V gene: TRBV18; clone size: few; J gene: TRBJ2-1; CDR3 DNA: TGTGCCAGCTCACCATATAAGGGGAATGAGCAGTTCTTC; CDR3 protein: CASSPYKGNEQFF
D gene: NA; V gene: TRBV7-2; clone size: many; J gene: TRBJ2-5; CDR3 DNA: TGTGCCAGCAGCTTCGACCCGGGGGGCGAGACCCAGTACTTC; CDR3 protein: CASSFDPGGETQYF
D gene: NA; V gene: TRBV5-6; clone size: many; J gene: TRBJ2-7; CDR3 DNA: TGTGCCAGCAGCTTGGTCAGCGGAACCTACGAGCAGTACTTC; CDR3 protein: CASSLVSGTYEQYF
D gene: TRBD1; V gene: TRBV6-5; clone size: many; J gene: TRBJ1-2; CDR3 DNA: TGTGCCAGCAGTTCTATTCCGGGACAGGGCTTTCACTATGGCTACACCTTC; CDR3 protein: CASSSIPGQGFHYGYTF
D gene: TRBD2; V gene: TRBV7-2; clone size: many; J gene: TRBJ2-3; CDR3 DNA: TGTGCCAGCAGCCGCACTAGCGGGGACGGGTATACGCAGTATTTT; CDR3 protein: CASSRTSGDGYTQYF
D gene: NA; V gene: TRBV12-3/TRBV12-4; clone size: many; J gene: TRBJ2-3; CDR3 DNA: TGTGCCAGCGTCCCCTCAAGCACAGATACGCAGTATTTT; CDR3 protein: CASVPSSTDTQYF
D gene: NA; V gene: TRBV25-1; clone size: many; J gene: TRBJ1-4; CDR3 DNA: TGTGCCAGCACACCGGGACTCTTGTCCAATGAAAAACTGTTTTTT; CDR3 protein: CASTPGLLSNEKLFF
D gene: NA; V gene: TRBV4-1; clone size: many; J gene: TRBJ2-3; CDR3 DNA: TGCGCCAGCAGCCAAGAACGCGCTTACCGGACCAGCACAGATACGCAGTATTTT; CDR3 protein: CASSQERAYRTSTDTQYF
D gene: NA; V gene: TRBV7-4; clone size: many; J gene: TRBJ2-1; CDR3 DNA: TGTGCCAGCAGCTACAATGAGCAGTTCTTC; CDR3 protein: CASSYNEQFF
D gene: NA; V gene: TRBV6-1; clone size: many; J gene: TRBJ2-7; CDR3 DNA: TGTGCCAGCAGTCCCGAGGGATACTACGAGCAGTACTTC; CDR3 protein: CASSPEGYYEQYF
D gene: NA; V gene: TRBV20-1; clone size: few; J gene: TRBJ1-5; CDR3 DNA: TGCAGTGCACGCTTCGGGACACAAAATCAGCCCCAGCATTTT; CDR3 protein: CSARFGTQNQPQHF
D gene: TRBD1; V gene: TRBV12-3/TRBV12-4; clone size: once; J gene: TRBJ1-4; CDR3 DNA: TGTGCCAGCAGCCAAGGGGACAGCAGTAATGAAAAACTGTTTTTT; CDR3 protein: CASSQGDSSNEKLFF
D gene: NA; V gene: TRBV19; clone size: many; J gene: TRBJ1-1; CDR3 DNA: TGTGCCAGTAGACCCTTTTTGGTGAACACTGAAGCTTTCTTT; CDR3 protein: CASRPFLVNTEAFF
D gene: NA; V gene: TRBV20-1; clone size: many; J gene: TRBJ2-1; CDR3 DNA: TGCAGTGCTAGAGACCTTCAGGGGGGTAGCGCCTACAATGAGCAGTTCTTC; CDR3 protein: CSARDLQGGSAYNEQFF
D gene: TRBD2; V gene: TRBV20-1; clone size: many; J gene: TRBJ2-5; CDR3 DNA: TGCAGTGCTAGAGAGGGCAGCGGAGCGGGGGAGACCCAGTACTTC; CDR3 protein: CSAREGSGAGETQYF
D gene: NA; V gene: TRBV20-1; clone size: few; J gene: TRBJ1-6; CDR3 DNA: TGCAGTGCCAGTCCGACAATATCTGATTCACCCCTCCACTTT; CDR3 protein: CSASPTISDSPLHF
D gene: NA; V gene: TRBV12-3/TRBV12-4; clone size: many; J gene: TRBJ1-1; CDR3 DNA: TGTGCCAGCAGTTTGTTACAGGCGAACACTGAAGCTTTCTTT; CDR3 protein: CASSLLQANTEAFF
D gene: NA; V gene: TRBV20-1; clone size: many; J gene: TRBJ2-3; CDR3 DNA: TGCAGTGCTAGCCCTCGGGGAAGCACAGATACGCAGTATTTT; CDR3 protein: CSASPRGSTDTQYF